The 5 T cell receptor beta chains below were found in one sample sequenced in a study of blood T cell repertoires in COVID-19. Clones were read by immunoSEQ multiplex PCR, and TCRdb kept only the in-frame ones, dropping some. The sample has more than 200,000 clones, approximately 80% seen once. Sample: peripheral blood. These receptors originate from a woman aged 80 or over with active or convalescent COVID-19.

A note on this clone: At one boundary the junction diverges from the germline segment, which might be a read error. The rearrangement joins TRBV28 to TRBJ1-5; D is uncertain. Germline V gene data show CDR1 as MDHEN and CDR2 as SYDVKM. The CDR3 runs to 15 residues. CDR3 sequence reads: CASSSTWVSYQPQHF. The CDR3 bases are TGTGCCAGCAGTTCCACTTGGGTTAGCTATCAGCCCCAGCATTTT.

This chain connects TRBV10-3 to TRBJ2-5, with TRBD2 matching over 7 bases. This CDR3 spans 14 amino acids. Trimming cost V 7 bases and J 4 bases; bases outside gene matches: 9. Germline V gene lookup returns CDR1 ENHRY and CDR2 SYGVKD. The CDR3 loop is CAIKVGGSGETQYF. Here the CDR3 DNA reads TGTGCCATCAAGGTGGGGGGGTCGGGAGAGACCCAGTACTTC.

The chain is built from TRBV2 and TRBJ2-5; 9 positions match TRBD1. J was trimmed by 14 bases and V by 4 bases; bases with no gene match: 11. The CDR3 consists of 13 residues. Germline-derived CDR1 and CDR2 are SNHLY and FYNNEI. Here the CDR3 DNA reads TGTGCCAGCAGTGTAGGGATCCGGGACAGGGTATACTTC. Protein: CASSVGIRDRVYF.

This chain uses TRBV25-1 with TRBJ1-1; a weak D match, TRBD1 (5 bases). Trimming took off 0 bases at V and 1 base at J, with 12 bases between the two ends. Germline V lookup: CDR1 MGHDK, CDR2 SYGVNS. The CDR3 is made up of 16 amino acids. CDR3: CASSEYIGAGNTEAFF. Written as DNA, the CDR3 is TGTGCCAGCAGTGAATATATAGGGGCAGGGAACACTGAAGCTTTCTTT.

The chain uses TRBV29-1 and TRBJ2-7; D may be TRBD2 (6 bases). Trimming took 7 bases from V and 4 from J, leaving 11 bases between them. The CDR3 contains 11 residues. Germline lookup yields CDR1 SQVTM and CDR2 ANQGSEA. CDR3 sequence (DNA): TGCAGCGGGACTACTCTATACGAGCAGTACTTC. The encoded protein is CSGTTLYEQYF.